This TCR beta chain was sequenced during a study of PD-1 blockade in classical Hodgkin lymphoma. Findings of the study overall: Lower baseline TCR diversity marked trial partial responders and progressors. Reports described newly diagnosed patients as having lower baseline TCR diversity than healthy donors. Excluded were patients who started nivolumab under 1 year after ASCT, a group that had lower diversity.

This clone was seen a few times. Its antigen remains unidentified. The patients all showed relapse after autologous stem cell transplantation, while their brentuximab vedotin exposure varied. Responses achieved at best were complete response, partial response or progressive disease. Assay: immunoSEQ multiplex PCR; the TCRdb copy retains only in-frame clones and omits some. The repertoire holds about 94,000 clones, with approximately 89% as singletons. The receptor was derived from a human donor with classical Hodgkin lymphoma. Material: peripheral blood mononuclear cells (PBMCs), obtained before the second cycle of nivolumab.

CDR3 sequence: CASSSAFQSRSGNTIYF. CDR3 DNA: TGTGCCAGCAGCTCCGCCTTCCAGAGCCGCTCTGGAAACACCATATATTTT. The chain employs TRBV11-2 and TRBJ1-3, with D unclear. Trimming removed 4 bases from V and 0 bases from J, with 16 bases in between. The CDR3 loop spans 17 amino acids. Germline-derived CDR1 and CDR2 are SGHAT and FQNNGV.